Below, one TCR beta chain is given with its context. Trimming left V 1 base short and J 1 base short, with 8 bases between. Germline V gives CDR1 SGHNT, CDR2 YYREEE (reference sequence). This CDR3 spans 14 amino acids. The sample belongs to a study of shared clonotypes between healthy human individuals. The repertoire was sequenced with immunoSEQ multiplex PCR; TCRdb's copy has only in-frame clones and lacks some. The sample holds around 500,000 clones, roughly 85% seen once. This TCR was sampled from a woman between 40 and 55 years old in good health. Some clones in this sample may be carry-over from other donors' samples. Sequenced material: PBMCs. The chain uses TRBV5-4 and TRBJ1-1, with unresolved D. Written as DNA, the CDR3 is TGTGCCAGCAGCTTGTACAGATCGAACACTGAAGCTTTCTTT. Residues: CASSLYRSNTEAFF.